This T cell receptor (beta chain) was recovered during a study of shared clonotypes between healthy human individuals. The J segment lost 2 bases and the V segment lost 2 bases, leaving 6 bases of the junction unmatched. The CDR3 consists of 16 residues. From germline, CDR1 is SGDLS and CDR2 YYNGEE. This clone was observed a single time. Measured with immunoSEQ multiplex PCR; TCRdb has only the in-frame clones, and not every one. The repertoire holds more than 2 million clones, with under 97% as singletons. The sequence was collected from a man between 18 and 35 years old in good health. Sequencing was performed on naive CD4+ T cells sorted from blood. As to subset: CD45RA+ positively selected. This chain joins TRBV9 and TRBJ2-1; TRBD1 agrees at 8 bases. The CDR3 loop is CASSVMTGVTYNEQFF. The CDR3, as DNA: TGTGCCAGCAGCGTTATGACAGGGGTGACCTACAATGAGCAGTTCTTC.